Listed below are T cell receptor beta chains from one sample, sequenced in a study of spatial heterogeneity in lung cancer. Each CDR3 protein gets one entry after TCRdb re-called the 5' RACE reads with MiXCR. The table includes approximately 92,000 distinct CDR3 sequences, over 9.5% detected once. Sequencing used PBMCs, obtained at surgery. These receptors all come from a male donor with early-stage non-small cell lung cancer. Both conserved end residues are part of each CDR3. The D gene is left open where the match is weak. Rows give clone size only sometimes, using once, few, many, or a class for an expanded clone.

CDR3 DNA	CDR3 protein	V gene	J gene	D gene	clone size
TGTGCCAGCTCAGTCAGAAACACTGAAGCTTTCTTT	CASSVRNTEAFF	TRBV18	TRBJ1-1	.	few
TGTGCCAGCAGTTACTCGAAGCCCGGGGGGACAGTACAGTATTTT	CASSYSKPGGTVQYF	TRBV6-5	TRBJ2-3	.	.
TGTGCCAGCAGGCTTAGACAGTCCAATTCACCCCTCCACTTT	CASRLRQSNSPLHF	TRBV27	TRBJ1-6	.	.
TGTGCCACCAGTGAGCCGGACAGGACCCATGGCTACACCTTC	CATSEPDRTHGYTF	TRBV24-1	TRBJ1-2	TRBD1	many
TGTGCCAGCACCCCGACAGGAGTTGGTGAGCCCCAGCATTTT	CASTPTGVGEPQHF	TRBV2	TRBJ1-5	.	few
TGCAGCGTGACGCTCGGCAGAAACTACGAGCAGTACTTC	CSVTLGRNYEQYF	TRBV29-1	TRBJ2-7	.	few
TGTGCCAGCAGTTCAGGACAGGGAGGTCAGCCCCAGCATTTT	CASSSGQGGQPQHF	TRBV28	TRBJ1-5	TRBD1	many
TGTGCCAGTCAACAATACGGCACAGATACGCAGTATTTT	CASQQYGTDTQYF	TRBV6-1	TRBJ2-3	.	many
TGTGCCAGCAGTGAAGAGTGGCTAGCGGCGGCGAATGAGCAGTTCTTC	CASSEEWLAAANEQFF	TRBV6-1	TRBJ2-1	TRBD2	few
TGTGCCAGCAGTTCAGCCGTCGAGCAGTACTTC	CASSSAVEQYF	TRBV7-2	TRBJ2-7	.	.
TGTGCCAGCCACCGAGGGTTCTACGAGCAGTACTTC	CASHRGFYEQYF	TRBV5-6	TRBJ2-7	.	.
TGTGCCAGCAGGGGGGGCGGCAACTCCTACGAGCAGTACTTC	CASRGGGNSYEQYF	TRBV28	TRBJ2-7	.	few
TGTGCCAGCAGCAAAGAAGAAAACTTCGGGGCAGATACGCAGTATTTT	CASSKEENFGADTQYF	TRBV21-1	TRBJ2-3	.	few
TGTGCCAGCAGTCCCCGACCGGGACACCGTTTATATGGCTACACCTTC	CASSPRPGHRLYGYTF	TRBV12-3/TRBV12-4	TRBJ1-2	.	.
TGTGCCAGCAGCTTGAGTCTCAGGCTAGGCTCCTACGAGCAGTACTTC	CASSLSLRLGSYEQYF	TRBV5-6	TRBJ2-7	.	many
TGTGCCATCAGTGAGTCGATACAGGAGACGTCGTACAATGAGCAGTTCTTC	CAISESIQETSYNEQFF	TRBV10-3	TRBJ2-1	.	.
TGTGCCAGTAGTACCCTCTCCGGGACAGGGTTTTCCGACGAGCAGTACTTC	CASSTLSGTGFSDEQYF	TRBV19	TRBJ2-7	TRBD1	.
TGCAGTGCTCTGACCCGCGGGGAGCTGTTTTTT	CSALTRGELFF	TRBV20-1	TRBJ2-2	.	.
TGCGCCAGCAGCTTGGCGTTCCGACACCCCGAGCAGTACTTC	CASSLAFRHPEQYF	TRBV5-1	TRBJ2-7	.	few
TGTGCCAGCAGCCCCGCTACTCGGAGCTCCTACAATGAGCAGTTCTTC	CASSPATRSSYNEQFF	TRBV5-4	TRBJ2-1	.	.
TGTGCCAGCAGTCCTCGGCGGGGAGGGGAGACTGAAGCTTTCTTT	CASSPRRGGETEAFF	TRBV6-1	TRBJ1-1	.	few
TGCGCCAGCAGCTTGGTTGGGACAGTGAACACTGAAGCTTTCTTT	CASSLVGTVNTEAFF	TRBV5-1	TRBJ1-1	TRBD1	few
TGCGCCAGCAGCCAAGTGTGGCAGGGGGAGAATGGCTACACCTTC	CASSQVWQGENGYTF	TRBV4-3	TRBJ1-2	TRBD1	.
TGCAGCGTTGACCGGGACAGTATCTTC	CSVDRDSIF	TRBV29-1	TRBJ2-1	TRBD1	many
TGCAGTGCTAGAGATCCGGGCCGGGCCTGGAAAGCTTTCTTT	CSARDPGRAWKAFF	TRBV20-1	TRBJ1-1	.	few
TGCAGTGCTAGAGCTCTAGGGACAGGGGCGGACTACGAGCAGTACTTC	CSARALGTGADYEQYF	TRBV20-1	TRBJ2-7	TRBD1	many
TGTGCCAGCAGCTTAGCCCCCGGACCCTATGGCTACACCTTC	CASSLAPGPYGYTF	TRBV7-9	TRBJ1-2	.	few
TGTGCCAGCAGTACGGTGGGCCCAAACCGTTATGGCTACACCTTC	CASSTVGPNRYGYTF	TRBV28	TRBJ1-2	.	few
TGTGCCAGCAGTTTTCGGTCCCCTGAAACCTACGAGCAGTACTTC	CASSFRSPETYEQYF	TRBV7-9	TRBJ2-7	.	many
TGTGCCAGCAGCACCGGGACTAGCAGGAATGAGCAGTTCTTC	CASSTGTSRNEQFF	TRBV7-2	TRBJ2-1	TRBD2	few
TGCAGTGCTTCCGGACAGGGTGCAAACAATGAGCAGTTCTTC	CSASGQGANNEQFF	TRBV20-1	TRBJ2-1	TRBD1	few
TGCAGCGTCAGAGACAACCACAATCAGCCCCAGCATTTT	CSVRDNHNQPQHF	TRBV29-1	TRBJ1-5	.	many
TGCAGTGCCACGACAGGGACGCCAGATACGCAGTATTTT	CSATTGTPDTQYF	TRBV20-1	TRBJ2-3	TRBD1	few
TGTGCCAGCTCACCACCGTTGGGGGGGTATGAGGAGACCCAGTACTTC	CASSPPLGGYEETQYF	TRBV18	TRBJ2-5	TRBD2	.
TGTGCCAGCAGCTTAGCGCCGGGACAGTACTACGAGCAGTACTTC	CASSLAPGQYYEQYF	TRBV7-9	TRBJ2-7	TRBD1	.
TGCATTAACGGTCGTCGATTCACAGATACGCAGTATTTT	CINGRRFTDTQYF	TRBV20-1	TRBJ2-3	.	few
TGTGCCAGCAGTCGGCCGAGGAGCTCTGGGGCCAACGTCCTGACTTTC	CASSRPRSSGANVLTF	TRBV6-2/TRBV6-3	TRBJ2-6	.	.
TGTGCCAGCAGTGAATTAGCGGGAGCCCTGGCAGGAGAGCAGTTCTTC	CASSELAGALAGEQFF	TRBV6-1	TRBJ2-1	TRBD2	many
TGTGCCAGCAGCTTCGGGCCGAACTATAATTCACCCCTCCACTTT	CASSFGPNYNSPLHF	TRBV7-9	TRBJ1-6	.	.
TGTGCCAGCAGTTACGGTGCTGGATACAATGAGCAGTTCTTC	CASSYGAGYNEQFF	TRBV6-2/TRBV6-3	TRBJ2-1	.	.
TGTGCCAGCAGTCCTCCCTACAATGAGCAGTTCTTC	CASSPPYNEQFF	TRBV28	TRBJ2-1	.	.
TGCAGCGTTGAGTTCCCGACCGTCCTAGGAAACACCATATATTTT	CSVEFPTVLGNTIYF	TRBV29-1	TRBJ1-3	.	few
TGTGCCAGCAGTTACTCTGGCGGGAGAAGGAATGAGCAGTTCTTC	CASSYSGGRRNEQFF	TRBV6-6	TRBJ2-1	TRBD2	many
TGTGCCAGCAGTCCACAGGGGCGCCCTGAAGCTTTCTTT	CASSPQGRPEAFF	TRBV27	TRBJ1-1	TRBD1	many
TGTGCCAGCAGGTCGACAGGGGAGACCCAGTACTTC	CASRSTGETQYF	TRBV28	TRBJ2-5	TRBD1	few
TGCAGTGCTAGTGACGGAGGTGGGACAGTCGAAAAACTGTTTTTT	CSASDGGGTVEKLFF	TRBV20-1	TRBJ1-4	TRBD1	.
TGCAGCGTTGATTACACTGAAGCTTTCTTT	CSVDYTEAFF	TRBV29-1	TRBJ1-1	.	.
TGTGCAAGTCGCTTAGTCTCCCAGCGGGGGAACGAAATAAGCTCCTACAATGAGCAGTTCTTC	CASRLVSQRGNEISSYNEQFF	TRBV12-2	TRBJ2-1	.	once
TGCGCCAGCAGTGGGTTTGGGGGACAGGGGGCGCAAAGGTGGAATCAGCCCCAGCATTTT	CASSGFGGQGAQRWNQPQHF	TRBV10-2	TRBJ1-5	TRBD1	.
TGTGCCAGCGGCGGCAGGGGGTTACTTAATACCGATACGCAGTATTTT	CASGGRGLLNTDTQYF	TRBV6-6	TRBJ2-3	TRBD1	few
TGTGCCAGCAGCCCCCGGACAGGCCACTCCTACGAGCAGTACTTC	CASSPRTGHSYEQYF	TRBV7-6	TRBJ2-7	TRBD1	.
TGTGCCAGCAGCTTCCCGCGTGGGTTTGGGGACTATGGCTACACCTTC	CASSFPRGFGDYGYTF	TRBV7-8	TRBJ1-2	.	many
TGTGCCAGCAGCTTAGATGGCAGGGCCTACGAGCAGTACTTC	CASSLDGRAYEQYF	TRBV7-9	TRBJ2-7	.	many
TGTGCCAGCAGCTTTCCACAGATCCACAACACTGAAGCTTTCTTT	CASSFPQIHNTEAFF	TRBV5-6	TRBJ1-1	.	many
TGCAGCGTTGCGGAGGGACAGAATAATTCACCCCTCCACTTT	CSVAEGQNNSPLHF	TRBV29-1	TRBJ1-6	TRBD1	few
TGTGCCAGCAGCCCCACCCACAATGAGCAGTTCTTC	CASSPTHNEQFF	TRBV7-2	TRBJ2-1	.	.
TGTGCCAGCAAACGAGGGGTGTGGGCTTATGCTTCCTACAATGAGCAGTTCTTC	CASKRGVWAYASYNEQFF	TRBV27	TRBJ2-1	.	.